This T cell receptor beta chain was captured by sequencing in a study of blood T cell repertoires in COVID-19. Overall study: Collection of acute and convalescent COVID-19 samples took place in the United States, Italy and Spain.

TCRdb's table, derived via immunoSEQ multiplex PCR, lists solely in-frame clones and lacks some. The sample yields roughly 250,000 clones, 65% to 85% seen once. Seattle patients were enrolled during active infection and followed longitudinally. Germline assignment: CDR1 SEHNR and CDR2 FQNEAQ (reference sequence). The V gene end was trimmed by 4 bases and the J gene end by 3 bases; junction bases not matched to a gene: 12. The CDR3 is 17 residues long. Material for sequencing was peripheral blood. V gene TRBV7-9 combines with J gene TRBJ2-1, with 7 bases identical to TRBD1. The sequence was obtained from a person aged 65-85 years with COVID-19, enrolled during active disease. The DNA of the CDR3 is TGTGCCAGCAGCTCGAGGACAGGCCCGGGCCTCTACAATGAGCAGTTCTTC. This sequence encodes CASSSRTGPGLYNEQFF. The entire variable domain, with the rest obtained from reference TRBV7-9 and TRBJ2-1, is as follows: DTGVSQNPRHKITKRGQNVTFRCDPISEHNRLYWYRQTLGQGPEFLTYFQNEAQLEKSRLLSDRFSAERPKGSFSTLEIQRTEQGDSAMYLCASSSRTGPGLYNEQFFGPGTRLTVL.